The rows below give T cell receptor beta chains drawn from one sample of a study of blood T cell repertoires in COVID-19. The table came from immunoSEQ multiplex PCR; TCRdb's copy has only in-frame clones and leaves some out. The sample consists of approximately 160,000 clones, over 70% of them appearing once. Sequenced: peripheral blood. All receptors come from a woman between 55 and 75 years old with acute or convalescent COVID-19. Both conserved end residues are part of each CDR3. Fields, in order: J gene, V gene, CDR3 protein.

TRBJ2-2 TRBV7-2 CASRTGGFGTGELFF
TRBJ2-2 TRBV4-3 CASSQAWGPGTGELFF
TRBJ1-1 TRBV29-1 CSVDRGRGEAFF
TRBJ2-7 TRBV6-2/TRBV6-3 CASSPQRGPSSYEQYF
TRBJ1-1 TRBV10-3 CAISDRGDNEAFF
TRBJ2-2 TRBV6-4 CASRTGNTGELFF
TRBJ2-2 TRBV5-6 CASSRRGSGGELFF
TRBJ2-3 TRBV7-9 CASSLARTDRGRTDTQYF
TRBJ2-7 TRBV28 CASRPAGTGSSYEQYF
TRBJ1-5 TRBV11-2 CASSFGTGTSNQPQHF
TRBJ1-6 TRBV6-1 CASSELPPGQSNSPLHF
TRBJ2-2 TRBV4-3 CASSRGTNTGELFF
TRBJ1-2 TRBV6-2/TRBV6-3 CASSLGQGSGGYTF
TRBJ2-5 TRBV12-3/TRBV12-4 CASSLNGQETQYF
TRBJ1-2 TRBV5-6 CASSLVTGNHGYTF
TRBJ2-1 TRBV11-3 CASSLEYGGEYNEQFF
TRBJ2-7 TRBV6-6 CASSYTTGTYPYEQYF
TRBJ2-7 TRBV7-2 CASSSSSGGGTSSYEQYF
TRBJ1-2 TRBV7-2 CASSFNHPGGYTF
TRBJ1-6 TRBV9 CASSSTAISSSYNSPLHF
TRBJ2-1 TRBV12-5 CASGLVLTSGAVGVYNEQFF
TRBJ2-3 TRBV3-1/TRBV3-2 CASSQTSGGHPGTDTQYF
TRBJ2-1 TRBV6-5 CASSPTSGYNEQFF
TRBJ2-7 TRBV6-5 CASIRQGFVYEQYF
TRBJ1-6 TRBV7-9 CASRDDRGSSYNSPLHF
TRBJ1-3 TRBV18 CASSPLERSSGNTIYF
TRBJ1-1 TRBV30 CAWSQGTANTEAFF
TRBJ1-2 TRBV10-1 CASRERDRGPRGYGYTF
TRBJ2-2 TRBV24-1 CATSDDRPGELFF
TRBJ1-1 TRBV7-2 CASTLGQENTEAFF
TRBJ2-1 TRBV11-3 CASSFRGNGQFF
TRBJ1-5 TRBV2 CASSQDNNQPQHF
TRBJ2-7 TRBV6-1 CASSDGGSSYEQYF
TRBJ2-7 TRBV29-1 CSSSGTGPPYEQYF
TRBJ2-2 TRBV2 CASTLNTGELFF
TRBJ1-6 TRBV7-3 CASSFRGTGGFSPLHF
TRBJ2-1 TRBV3-1/TRBV3-2 CASRPPGLRNEQFF
TRBJ1-6 TRBV6-1 CASSVRQGARYNSPLHF
TRBJ2-7 TRBV25-1 CASSADRGLSYEQYF
TRBJ2-7 TRBV7-2 CASSLENTLYEQYF
TRBJ2-7 TRBV9 CASSAFPGQGDEQYF
TRBJ1-1 TRBV7-9 CASSSRQGRNTEAFF
TRBJ2-5 TRBV7-8 CASSPPLIGTDQETQYF
TRBJ1-1 TRBV19 CASSIDRSDEAFF
TRBJ2-5 TRBV11-2 CASSLGGASLMTQYF
TRBJ1-1 TRBV11-3 CASSLQGYTEAFF
TRBJ1-1 TRBV18 CASSPLIEELEAFF